What follows are 29 T cell receptor beta chains derived from one specimen sequenced in a study of beta chain features in type 1 diabetes. Investigators reverse transcribed all isolated RNA, so they sequenced expressed TCRB transcripts. Sequencing used immunoSEQ multiplex PCR; TCRdb keeps in-frame clones, though not all of them. The table records about half a million clones, about an eighth of them present only once. The sample was naive CD4+ T cells from blood. These receptor sequences come from a woman younger than 35 in good health.

The V gene is TRBV18, the J gene TRBJ2-7; possible D gene TRBD2, 6 bases. CDR1 is KGHSH and CDR2 is LQKENI in the germline V gene. The CDR3 spans 15 residues. V was pared by 6 bases and J by 1 base, with 16 bases between. CDR3 loop: CASSLGTVLSYEQYV. CDR3 nucleotides: TGTGCCAGCTCTTTGGGGACTGTCTTATCCTACGAGCAGTACGTC.

This clone was picked up a small number of times. The chain employs TRBV6-5 and TRBJ1-2; possibly TRBD1 for D (5 bases). The V gene's germline CDR1 is MNHEY and CDR2 SVGAGI. Trimming removed 5 bases from V and 5 bases from J, with 6 bases in between. The CDR3 consists of 11 residues. CDR3 sequence reads: CASSRGYGYTF. DNA of the CDR3: TGTGCCAGCAGTCGGGGGTATGGCTACACCTTC.

This clone was seen a handful of times. The V gene is TRBV10-3, the J gene TRBJ2-5; D uncertain. The V end lost 6 bases, the J end lost 2 bases, and 10 bases lay between the germline ends. The CDR3 is made up of 13 amino acids. The germline V gene encodes CDR1 ENHRY and CDR2 SYGVKD. CDR3 DNA: TGTGCCATCAGCTCCGGTGGGCAAGAGACCCAGTACTTC. It yields the protein CAISSGGQETQYF.

J is TRBJ1-2 and V is TRBV6-1, with D possibly matching TRBD1 (5 bases). This CDR3 has 15 residues. V was shortened by 7 bases and J by 4 bases, with 19 bases between the two germline ends. Germline values: CDR1 MNHNS, CDR2 SASEGT. The CDR3 is CASKTDLTGPYGYTF. The CDR3 coding sequence is TGTGCCAGCAAAACGGACTTGACGGGGCCCTATGGCTACACCTTC.

This clone was seen only a few times. The V call is TRBV20-1, the J call TRBJ2-1; TRBD1 matches 10 bases. Germline V gene lookup returns CDR1 DFQATT and CDR2 SNEGSKA (reference sequence). This CDR3 spans 9 amino acids. V dropped 6 bases and J dropped 15; count of bases not matched to a gene: 2. CDR3 DNA: TGCAGTGCCCGGGACAGGGGGTTCTTC. Protein: CSARDRGFF.

The chain uses TRBV29-1 and TRBJ2-5; TRBD2 might be the D (5 bases). This CDR3 has 12 amino acids. V was shortened by 7 bases and J by 4 bases, with 13 bases between the two germline ends. The germline gives CDR1 SQVTM, CDR2 ANQGSEA. The DNA of the CDR3 is TGCAGCGCCCGGACTGAGGGAGAGACCCAGTACTTC. Its translation: CSARTEGETQYF.

This clone was picked up a small number of times. The genes are TRBV9 and TRBJ2-3; the D is unclear. CDR1 and CDR2 (germline): SGDLS, YYNGEE. The CDR3 runs to 13 residues. V was cut by 4 bases and J by 4 bases, with 10 bases left in between. The CDR3: CASSIRPPDTQYF. CDR3 bases: TGTGCCAGCAGCATAAGACCCCCAGATACGCAGTATTTT.

The table lists this clone with a few counts. The sample contains more than one DNA sequence encoding this CDR3. V is TRBV29-1 and J is TRBJ1-1; D uncertain. Per germline, CDR1 SQVTM and CDR2 ANQGSEA. This CDR3 is 12 amino acids long. Trimming removed 4 bases from V and 5 bases from J, with 11 bases in between. The CDR3 here is CSVVSGGTEAFF. The CDR3 coding sequence is TGCAGCGTTGTAAGCGGTGGGACTGAAGCTTTCTTT.

The chain combines TRBV29-1 with TRBJ1-1; possibly TRBD1 for D (6 bases). Germline CDR1 reads SQVTM; CDR2 reads ANQGSEA. Trimming pared 7 bases from V and 1 base from J, leaving 16 bases between. The CDR3 consists of 14 residues. CDR3 residues: CSAPRGGPNTEAFF. CDR3 sequence (DNA): TGCAGCGCCCCAAGGGGGGGGCCGAACACTGAAGCTTTCTTT.

This clone was detected only a few times. The chain uses TRBV2 and TRBJ2-1, with D possibly being TRBD2 (5 bases). The CDR3 has 15 amino acids. The V end was cut by 1 base, the J end by 8 bases, with 15 bases between. Germline values: CDR1 SNHLY, CDR2 FYNNEI. CDR3 protein: CASSEEGLAGDEQFF. CDR3 coding DNA: TGTGCCAGCAGTGAAGAGGGTCTAGCTGGCGATGAGCAGTTCTTC.

This clone was detected a few times. The chain recombines TRBV25-1 with TRBJ1-3; D may be TRBD1 (6 bases). CDR1 and CDR2 (germline): MGHDK, SYGVNS. The CDR3 runs to 14 residues. With 8 bases removed from V and 2 bases from J, the gap between germline ends came to 13 bases. This CDR3 reads CASGRGGPGNTIYF. The CDR3 DNA sequence: TGTGCCAGCGGTCGCGGGGGGCCTGGAAACACCATATATTTT. Together with reference TRBV25-1 and TRBJ1-3, the CDR3 gives the full variable domain: EADIYQTPRYLVIGTGKKITLECSQTMGHDKMYWYQQDPGMELHLIHYSYGVNSTEKGDLSSESTVSRIRTEHFPLTLESARPSHTSQYLCASGRGGPGNTIYFGEGSWLTVV.

This clone was recorded a few times. This chain links TRBV12-5 with TRBJ2-5, with 7 bases fitting TRBD1. In germline, CDR1 is LGHNT, CDR2 FRNRAP. Trimming removed 5 bases from V and 2 bases from J; junction bases left unmatched: 8. CDR3 size: 15 residues. The DNA for the CDR3 is TGTGCTAGTGGTCTTAGGGGACAGCCTCAAGAGACCCAGTACTTC. Amino acid sequence: CASGLRGQPQETQYF.

The chain uses TRBV28 and TRBJ2-5, with 9 bases fitting TRBD1. Trimming cost V 6 bases and J 2 bases; bases outside gene matches: 7. The CDR3 contains 15 residues. The V gene's germline CDR1 is MDHEN and CDR2 SYDVKM. CDR3 nucleotides: TGTGCCAGCAGCACCCCCGGGACAGGGCAAGAGACCCAGTACTTC. Translation gives CASSTPGTGQETQYF.

The gene calls are TRBV4-1 and TRBJ2-3; D unresolved. There are 15 residues in the CDR3. CDR1 is MGHRA and CDR2 is YSYEKL in the germline V gene. The V end lost 7 bases, the J end lost 6 bases, and 20 bases lay between the germline ends. The CDR3 region is CASTFRGRSVDTQYF. CDR3 nucleotide sequence: TGCGCCAGCACCTTTAGAGGCAGAAGCGTCGATACGCAGTATTTT.

This chain joins TRBV30 and TRBJ1-1; 8 bases align to TRBD1. CDR1 and CDR2 from the germline V gene are GTSNPN and SVGIG (reference sequence). V shed 2 bases, J shed 1 base, and the junction held 3 bases outside the gene matches. The length of the CDR3 is 14 residues. The CDR3 nucleotides are TGTGCCTGGAGTCGGACAGGGCAGAACACTGAAGCTTTCTTT. This encodes CAWSRTGQNTEAFF.

This clone came up a few times. The V gene is TRBV12-5, the J gene TRBJ2-7, with 8 bases aligning to TRBD1. This CDR3 is 14 amino acids long. Germline-derived CDR1 and CDR2 are LGHNT and FRNRAP. Unmatched junction bases numbered 7, after V lost 9 bases and J lost 0 bases. The CDR3 loop reads CASHRDRSSYEQYF. CDR3 DNA: TGTGCTAGCCACCGGGACAGGAGCTCCTACGAGCAGTACTTC.

In its sample, this clone was seen a few times. This chain uses TRBV30 with TRBJ2-2; no reliable D call. Trimming pared 8 bases from V and 2 bases from J, leaving 3 bases between. The V gene's germline CDR1 is GTSNPN and CDR2 SVGIG (reference sequence). The CDR3 contains 10 residues. The CDR3 DNA sequence: TGTGCCGGTAACACCGGGGAGCTGTTTTTT. Translation: CAGNTGELFF.

The rearrangement uses TRBV7-2 and TRBJ2-2; TRBD2 is a possible D gene (6 bases). The CDR3 is 16 residues long. Looked up from germline, CDR1 is SGHTA and CDR2 is FQGNSA. V shed 5 bases and J shed 3 bases, with 16 bases lying between them. The CDR3 bases are TGTGCCAGCAGCATTCCCCTAGCGAGTTACACCGGGGAGCTGTTTTTT. Protein sequence: CASSIPLASYTGELFF.

This clone was found a few times. The chain employs TRBV5-1 and TRBJ2-2, with D unresolved. CDR3 size: 13 residues. The V and J ends lost 4 bases and 6 bases respectively, with 10 bases between them. Germline V gene sequence: CDR1 SGHRS, CDR2 YFSETQ. The CDR3 reads CASSLGLSGELFF. The CDR3 coding sequence is TGCGCCAGCAGCCTGGGATTGTCCGGGGAGCTGTTTTTT.

V and J are TRBV29-1 and TRBJ1-5; D gene ambiguous. Germline CDR1 and CDR2: SQVTM and ANQGSEA. This CDR3 region has 12 residues. Trimming removed 4 bases from V and 8 bases from J, with 12 bases in between. The CDR3 is CSVAGGGKPQHF. The CDR3 coding sequence is TGCAGCGTTGCGGGAGGTGGGAAGCCCCAGCATTTT.

This clone was counted a few times. V gene TRBV29-1 combines with J gene TRBJ2-5, with TRBD2 identical over 12 bases. V shed 7 bases, J shed 6 bases, and the junction held 9 bases outside the gene matches. The germline CDR1 and CDR2 sequences are SQVTM and ANQGSEA. This CDR3 comprises 14 residues. The CDR3 DNA reads TGCAGCGCTCAGACTAGCGGGAGTCTAAAGACCCAGTACTTC. Translated: CSAQTSGSLKTQYF.

This chain links TRBV4-2 with TRBJ2-2, with 8 bases lining up with TRBD1. The ends lost 1 base at V and 3 bases at J; junction bases unmatched: 4. This CDR3 spans 16 amino acids. Germline V gene sequence: CDR1 LGHNA, CDR2 YNFKEQ. As DNA, the CDR3 is TGTGCCAGCAGCCAAGCCCGGGACAGGCACACCGGGGAGCTGTTTTTT. Encoded protein: CASSQARDRHTGELFF.

V usage is TRBV18 and J usage is TRBJ1-5; D is undetermined. The ends were cut back, 5 bases at V and 5 bases at J, with 7 bases in the middle. Germline values: CDR1 KGHSH, CDR2 LQKENI. This CDR3 comprises 12 residues. DNA of the CDR3: TGTGCCAGCTCATCGTTTGATCAGCCCCAGCATTTT. Its protein product is CASSSFDQPQHF.

Only a few counts were recorded for this clone. The chain carries TRBV2 and TRBJ2-7, with D maybe TRBD1 (5 bases). This CDR3 has 13 amino acids. The germline CDR1 and CDR2 sequences are SNHLY and FYNNEI. The V end was cut by 6 bases, the J end by 6 bases, with 15 bases between. CDR3 sequence (DNA): TGTGCCAGCAGCCCAGAGCAGGGTGGCGAGCAGTACTTC. It translates to CASSPEQGGEQYF.

J is TRBJ2-2 and V is TRBV9; TRBD1 aligns across 10 bases. V lost 4 bases and J lost 4; bases outside the gene matches: 4. The CDR3 is made up of 15 amino acids. CDR1 is SGDLS, CDR2 YYNGEE, per germline. The CDR3 is CASSPRDRGTGELFF. DNA of the CDR3: TGTGCCAGCAGCCCCCGGGACAGGGGCACCGGGGAGCTGTTTTTT.

The CDR3 nucleotides read TGTGCCAGCCTCAGTTGGGGGACAGCGAACACCGGGGAGCTGTTTTTT. This gives the protein CASLSWGTANTGELFF. The rearrangement links TRBV18 to TRBJ2-2; 7 nucleotides align to TRBD1. The CDR3 consists of 16 residues. Germline loops: CDR1 KGHSH, CDR2 LQKENI. After removal of 8 bases from V and 0 bases from J, the junction contained 9 bases not matched to a gene.

This clone was seen a handful of times. The CDR3, as DNA: TGTGCCAGCAGCCCAGCCCGGGGGGGGCCGGCGGAGACCCAGTACTTC. It codes for CASSPARGGPAETQYF. V and J are TRBV14 and TRBJ2-5, with 8 bases identical to TRBD2. Per germline, CDR1 SGHDN and CDR2 FVKESK. This CDR3 has 16 amino acids. With 4 bases clipped from V and 5 bases from J, the junction kept 12 bases outside the gene matches.

A few counts support this clone. The chain joins TRBV2 to TRBJ2-1; D is perhaps TRBD1 (5 bases). From germline, CDR1 is SNHLY and CDR2 FYNNEI. This CDR3 has 13 residues. Trimming took 4 bases from V and 6 from J, leaving 10 bases between them. The CDR3 region has the DNA TGTGCCAGCAGTGTTGGGCAGGGCAATGAGCAGTTCTTC. Its protein product is CASSVGQGNEQFF.

This chain links TRBV7-9 with TRBJ2-2; TRBD1 matches at 7 bases. CDR1 and CDR2 from the germline V gene are SEHNR and FQNEAQ (reference sequence). The CDR3 spans 13 residues. Trimming cost V 6 bases and J 5 bases; bases outside gene matches: 3. CDR3: CASRMTGTGELFF. In DNA form, the CDR3 reads TGTGCCAGCAGGATGACAGGGACCGGGGAGCTGTTTTTT.